The 20 T cell receptor beta chains reported below all come from one sample, sequenced in a study of blood T cell repertoires in COVID-19. Here immunoSEQ multiplex PCR was the method, and the copy in TCRdb shows in-frame clones only, minus some. The sample comprises roughly 260,000 clones, around 82% of which are singletons, and roughly 3% rests with the top ten. Sequenced sample: peripheral blood. Source of these receptors: a woman aged 18-29 years with acute or convalescent COVID-19.

The rearrangement links TRBV28 to TRBJ2-7; TRBD2 agrees at 7 bases. Germline CDR1 MDHEN, CDR2 SYDVKM. The V gene end was trimmed by 2 bases and the J gene end by 1 base; junction bases not matched to a gene: 5. The CDR3 is made up of 15 amino acids. The CDR3 loop reads CASSLGLAESYEQYF. The CDR3 DNA follows: TGTGCCAGCAGTTTAGGCCTAGCGGAATCCTACGAGCAGTACTTC.

This clone has only one observation. V is TRBV12-5 and J is TRBJ1-1; D call uncertain. This CDR3 has 11 amino acids. Germline CDR1 and CDR2: LGHNT and FRNRAP. V was pared by 3 bases and J by 5 bases, with 4 bases between. The CDR3 nucleotides read TGTGCTAGTGGTTTACAAACTGAAGCTTTCTTT. Protein sequence: CASGLQTEAFF.

V is TRBV27 and J is TRBJ2-7; 11 bases align to TRBD2. The CDR3 consists of 17 residues. The trim removed 0 bases at V and 4 bases at J, leaving 8 bases unmatched. The germline CDR1 and CDR2 sequences are MNHEY and SMNVEV (reference sequence). DNA for the CDR3: TGTGCCAGCAGTTTATCTATTAGCGGGAGGGCCTTTTACGAGCAGTACTTC. It codes for CASSLSISGRAFYEQYF.

This clone was recorded at least ten times. The V and J genes are TRBV7-9 and TRBJ2-1, with 10 bases aligning to TRBD2. CDR3 length: 15 residues. Trimming removed 6 bases from V and 5 bases from J; junction bases left unmatched: 7. The germline V gene has CDR1 SEHNR and CDR2 FQNEAQ (reference sequence). The CDR3 DNA sequence: TGTGCCAGCAGTTCACTAGCGGGGCAAGACAATGAGCAGTTCTTC. Its protein product is CASSSLAGQDNEQFF.

The chain has TRBV27 and TRBJ1-1; D gene ambiguous. Between the trimmed V and J ends, which lost 9 bases and 0 bases, there was a span of 11 bases. This CDR3 spans 13 amino acids. In germline, CDR1 is MNHEY, CDR2 SMNVEV (reference sequence). This chain's CDR3 is CARTTQMNTEAFF. The CDR3 DNA reads TGTGCCAGGACGACTCAAATGAACACTGAAGCTTTCTTT.

Comment on this clone: Compared with germline, one end of the junction differs, possibly owing to a read error. The chain carries TRBV2 and TRBJ2-2, with TRBD2 matching 9 bases. The CDR3 runs to 15 residues. Germline CDR1 SNHLY, CDR2 FYNNEI. The CDR3 region is CASSDGLAKTGELFF. In nucleotides, the CDR3 is TGTGCCAGCAGTGATGGACTAGCGAAAACCGGGGAGCTGTTTTTT.

This clone appeared once. This chain uses TRBV25-1 with TRBJ2-1, with TRBD1 matching 10 bases. After removal of 1 base from V and 0 bases from J, the junction contained 6 bases not matched to a gene. CDR1 MGHDK and CDR2 SYGVNS come from the germline V gene. The CDR3 covers 18 residues. The CDR3 nucleotides are TGTGCCAGCAGTGAATCCGACTGGACAGGGGGCTCCTACAATGAGCAGTTCTTC. The encoded protein is CASSESDWTGGSYNEQFF.

This clone was observed once. The V call is TRBV6-2 or TRBV6-3, the J call TRBJ2-1, with TRBD1 as a possible D gene (6 bases). Between the trimmed V and J ends, which lost 1 base and 9 bases, there was a span of 13 bases. This CDR3 has 14 amino acids. The germline CDR1 and CDR2 sequences are MNHEY and SVGEGT. This CDR3 is CASSYWARGIEQFF. CDR3 DNA: TGTGCCAGCAGTTACTGGGCCAGGGGAATTGAGCAGTTCTTC.

The V gene is TRBV14, the J gene TRBJ2-3, with D possibly being TRBD2 (6 bases). Germline loops: CDR1 SGHDN, CDR2 FVKESK. The CDR3 sequence is 14 residues long. Trimming removed 7 bases at V and 0 bases at J, with 11 bases between. The CDR3 nucleotides are TGTGCCAGCAACCCTCGGGGGAGCACAGATACGCAGTATTTT. Its protein is CASNPRGSTDTQYF.

The CDR3 DNA sequence: TGCGCCAGCAGCCCCCGGGGGGCAATCGCCGGGGAGCTGTTTTTT. Translation gives CASSPRGAIAGELFF. This chain links TRBV4-3 with TRBJ2-2; D might be TRBD2 (7 bases). Germline loops: CDR1 LGHNA, CDR2 YSLEER. The CDR3 loop spans 15 amino acids. The V end lost 4 bases, the J end lost 6 bases, and 15 bases lay between the germline ends.

The J gene is TRBJ2-1, the V gene TRBV19; 14 nucleotides agree with TRBD2. This CDR3 is built from 19 residues. Germline V gene data show CDR1 as LNHDA and CDR2 as SQIVND (reference sequence). The V gene end was trimmed by 5 bases and the J gene end by 10 bases; junction bases not matched to a gene: 19. The CDR3 here is CASSVWQGVAGLAGAEQFF. CDR3 DNA sequence: TGTGCCAGTAGTGTGTGGCAGGGTGTAGCGGGACTAGCGGGAGCCGAGCAGTTCTTC.

The rearrangement uses TRBV30 and TRBJ1-1, with 8 bases that match TRBD1. Germline-derived CDR1 and CDR2 are GTSNPN and SVGIG (reference sequence). The CDR3 is made up of 13 amino acids. Trimming removed 2 bases from V and 6 bases from J; junction bases left unmatched: 5. CDR3 DNA sequence: TGTGCCTGGAGTATTGGACAGGGATCTGAAGCTTTCTTT. Residues: CAWSIGQGSEAFF.

V is TRBV7-2 and J is TRBJ2-2, with a weak D call TRBD2 (5 bases). Germline-derived CDR1 and CDR2 are SGHTA and FQGNSA. CDR3 length: 14 residues. Trimming took off 3 bases at V and 1 base at J, with 6 bases between the two ends. CDR3 nucleotides: TGTGCCAGCAGCTTCAGCGGGAACACCGGGGAGCTGTTTTTT. Its protein is CASSFSGNTGELFF.

The V call is TRBV20-1, the J call TRBJ1-1; D is unclear. This CDR3 is 13 amino acids long. CDR1 is DFQATT and CDR2 is SNEGSKA in the germline V gene (reference sequence). The V gene lost 3 bases and the J gene lost 0 bases, with 8 bases spanning the gap. CDR3 in amino acids: CSASPDMNTEAFF. CDR3 coding DNA: TGCAGTGCTAGTCCAGACATGAACACTGAAGCTTTCTTT.

J is TRBJ2-1 and V is TRBV7-2; TRBD2 matches 9 bases. Germline assignment: CDR1 SGHTA and CDR2 FQGNSA. Germline trimming cut 5 bases from V and 8 bases from J; bases unmatched to any gene: 10. The length of the CDR3 is 15 residues. CDR3: CASSPLAGYVDEQFF. CDR3 nucleotides: TGTGCCAGCAGCCCTCTAGCGGGATATGTAGATGAGCAGTTCTTC.

The chain combines TRBV9 with TRBJ2-1; no clear D. V was clipped by 6 bases and J by 0 bases, with 7 bases between them. The CDR3 loop spans 13 amino acids. CDR1 and CDR2 (germline): SGDLS, YYNGEE. The CDR3 nucleotides are TGTGCCAGCAAAACGAGCTCCTACAATGAGCAGTTCTTC. Translation: CASKTSSYNEQFF.

This rearrangement joins TRBV27 to TRBJ2-5, with TRBD2 identical over 14 bases. The V gene's germline CDR1 is MNHEY and CDR2 SMNVEV (reference sequence). The CDR3 is made up of 20 amino acids. After removal of 5 bases from V and 2 bases from J, the junction contained 16 bases not matched to a gene. CDR3 coding DNA: TGTGCCAGCAGTCTATACGGGACTAGCGGGAGAAGGTTTTCTCAAGAGACCCAGTACTTC. It specifies CASSLYGTSGRRFSQETQYF.

The V call is TRBV7-2, the J call TRBJ2-5, with 11 nucleotides matching TRBD2. The CDR3 is made up of 15 amino acids. V shed 4 bases, J shed 4 bases, and the junction held 5 bases outside the gene matches. Germline V gene sequence: CDR1 SGHTA, CDR2 FQGNSA. CDR3 in amino acids: CASSSSGRSAETQYF. CDR3 coding DNA: TGTGCCAGCAGCTCTAGCGGGAGGTCGGCAGAGACCCAGTACTTC.

V and J are TRBV4-1 and TRBJ2-2; TRBD1 might be the D (6 bases). Per germline, CDR1 MGHRA and CDR2 YSYEKL. This CDR3 contains 14 residues. Trimming stripped 3 bases from V and 1 base from J, with 6 bases between. CDR3: CASSQDRNTGELFF. In DNA, the CDR3 is TGCGCCAGCAGCCAGGACAGGAACACCGGGGAGCTGTTTTTT.

The chain combines TRBV11-2 with TRBJ2-7; 9 bases are shared with TRBD2. Germline V gives CDR1 SGHAT, CDR2 FQNNGV. V trimming: 5 bases; J trimming: 0 bases; junction bases outside the gene matches: 5. The CDR3 is 15 amino acids. The CDR3 spells CASSPSTSGSYEQYF. CDR3 sequence (DNA): TGTGCCAGCAGCCCGTCGACTAGCGGCTCCTACGAGCAGTACTTC.